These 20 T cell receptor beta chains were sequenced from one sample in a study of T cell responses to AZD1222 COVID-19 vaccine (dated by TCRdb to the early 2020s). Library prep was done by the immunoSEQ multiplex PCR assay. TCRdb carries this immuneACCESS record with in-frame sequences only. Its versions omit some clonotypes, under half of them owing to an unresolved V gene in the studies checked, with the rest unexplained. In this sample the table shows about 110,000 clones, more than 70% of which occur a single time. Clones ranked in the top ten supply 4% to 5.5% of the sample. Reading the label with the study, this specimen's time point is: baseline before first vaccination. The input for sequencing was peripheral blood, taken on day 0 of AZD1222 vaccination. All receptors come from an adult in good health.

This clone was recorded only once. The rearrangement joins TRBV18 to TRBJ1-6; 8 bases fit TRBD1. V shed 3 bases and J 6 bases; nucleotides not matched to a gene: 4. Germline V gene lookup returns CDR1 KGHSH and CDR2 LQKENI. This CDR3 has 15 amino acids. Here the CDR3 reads CASSPPDRGNSPLHF. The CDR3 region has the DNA TGTGCCAGCTCACCGCCTGACAGGGGTAATTCACCCCTCCACTTT. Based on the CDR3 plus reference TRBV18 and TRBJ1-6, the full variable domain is NAGVMQNPRHLVRRRGQEARLRCSPMKGHSHVYWYRQLPEEGLKFMVYLQKENIIDESGMPKERFSAEFPKEGPSILRIQQVVRGDSAAYFCASSPPDRGNSPLHFGNGTRLTVT.

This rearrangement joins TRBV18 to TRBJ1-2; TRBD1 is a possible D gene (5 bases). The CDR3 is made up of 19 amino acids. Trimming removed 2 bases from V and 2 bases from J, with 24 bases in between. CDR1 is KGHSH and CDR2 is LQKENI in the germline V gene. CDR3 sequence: CASSPIARGATAANYGYTF. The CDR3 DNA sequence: TGTGCCAGCTCACCAATAGCAAGAGGGGCCACCGCAGCCAACTATGGCTACACCTTC.

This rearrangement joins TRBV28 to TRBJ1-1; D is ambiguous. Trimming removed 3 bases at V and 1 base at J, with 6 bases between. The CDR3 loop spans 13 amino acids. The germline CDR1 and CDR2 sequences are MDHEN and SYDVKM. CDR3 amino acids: CASSFYRNTEAFF. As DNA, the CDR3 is TGTGCCAGCAGTTTTTACAGGAACACTGAAGCTTTCTTT.

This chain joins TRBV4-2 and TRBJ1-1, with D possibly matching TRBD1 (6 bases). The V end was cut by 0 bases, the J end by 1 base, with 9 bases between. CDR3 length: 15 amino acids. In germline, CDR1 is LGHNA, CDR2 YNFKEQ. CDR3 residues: CASSQDGQKNTEAFF. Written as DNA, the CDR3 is TGTGCCAGCAGCCAAGATGGACAGAAGAACACTGAAGCTTTCTTT.

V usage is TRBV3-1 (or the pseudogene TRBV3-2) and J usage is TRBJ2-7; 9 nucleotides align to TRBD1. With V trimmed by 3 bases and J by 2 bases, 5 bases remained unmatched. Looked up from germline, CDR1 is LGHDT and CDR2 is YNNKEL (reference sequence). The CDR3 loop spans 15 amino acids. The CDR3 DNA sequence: TGTGCCAGCAGCCAGGGACAGGGTGACCCCTACGAGCAGTACTTC. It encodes CASSQGQGDPYEQYF.

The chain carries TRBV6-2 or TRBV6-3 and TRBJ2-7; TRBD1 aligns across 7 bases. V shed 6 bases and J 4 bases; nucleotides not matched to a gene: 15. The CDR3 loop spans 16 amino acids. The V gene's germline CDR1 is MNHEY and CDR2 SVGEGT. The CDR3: CASSTAARQGAYEQYF. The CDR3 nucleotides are TGTGCCAGCAGCACCGCGGCGAGACAGGGTGCGTACGAGCAGTACTTC.

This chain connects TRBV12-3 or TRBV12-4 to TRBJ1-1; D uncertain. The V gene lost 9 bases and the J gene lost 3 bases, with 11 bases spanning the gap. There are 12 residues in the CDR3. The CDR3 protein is CASARGYTEAFF. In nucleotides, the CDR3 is TGTGCCAGTGCCCGCGGGTACACTGAAGCTTTCTTT.

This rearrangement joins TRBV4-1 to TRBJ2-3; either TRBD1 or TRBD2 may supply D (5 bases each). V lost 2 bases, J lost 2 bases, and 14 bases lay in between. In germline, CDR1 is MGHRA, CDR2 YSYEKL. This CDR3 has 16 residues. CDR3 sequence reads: CASSQRRGEFTDTQYF. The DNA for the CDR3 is TGCGCCAGCAGCCAAAGGAGAGGGGAATTCACAGATACGCAGTATTTT.

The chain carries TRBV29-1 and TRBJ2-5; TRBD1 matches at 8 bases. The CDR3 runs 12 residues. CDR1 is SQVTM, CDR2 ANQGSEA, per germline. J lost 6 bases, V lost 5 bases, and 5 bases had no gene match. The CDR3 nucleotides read TGCAGCGTTTCACAGGGGGACAAGACCCAGTACTTC. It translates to CSVSQGDKTQYF.

In DNA, the CDR3 is TGTGCCAGCAGCTGGGGACAGGGTTCTCAGGCCCTCCACTTT. This codes for CASSWGQGSQALHF. The chain couples TRBV7-9 to TRBJ1-6; 9 bases line up with TRBD1. Germline CDR1 is SEHNR and CDR2 is FQNEAQ (reference sequence). The V segment lost 4 bases and the J segment 14 bases; nucleotides outside the gene matches: 9. CDR3 length: 14 amino acids.

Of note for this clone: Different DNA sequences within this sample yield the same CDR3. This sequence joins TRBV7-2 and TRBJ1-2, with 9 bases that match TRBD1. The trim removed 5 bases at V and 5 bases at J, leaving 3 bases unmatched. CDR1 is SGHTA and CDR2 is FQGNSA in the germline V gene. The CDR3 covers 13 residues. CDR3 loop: CASSVGQGYGYTF. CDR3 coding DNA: TGTGCCAGCAGCGTGGGACAGGGATATGGCTACACCTTC.

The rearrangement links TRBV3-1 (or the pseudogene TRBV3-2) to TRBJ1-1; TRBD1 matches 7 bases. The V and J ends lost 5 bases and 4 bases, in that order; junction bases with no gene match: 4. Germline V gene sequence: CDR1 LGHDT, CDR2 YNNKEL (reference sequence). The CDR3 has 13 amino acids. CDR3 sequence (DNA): TGTGCCAGCAGCGGACAGGCCGGCACTGAAGCTTTCTTT. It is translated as CASSGQAGTEAFF.

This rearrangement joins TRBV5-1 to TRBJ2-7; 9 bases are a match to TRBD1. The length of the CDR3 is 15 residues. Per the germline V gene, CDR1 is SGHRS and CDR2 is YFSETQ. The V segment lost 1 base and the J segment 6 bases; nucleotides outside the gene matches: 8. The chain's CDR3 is CASSLTVQGAGEQYF. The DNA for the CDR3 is TGCGCCAGCAGCTTGACGGTACAGGGGGCGGGCGAGCAGTACTTC.

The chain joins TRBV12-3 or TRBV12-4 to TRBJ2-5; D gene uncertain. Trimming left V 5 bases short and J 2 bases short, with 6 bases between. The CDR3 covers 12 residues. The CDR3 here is CASSRGQETQYF. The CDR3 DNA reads TGTGCCAGCAGTCGAGGTCAAGAGACCCAGTACTTC.

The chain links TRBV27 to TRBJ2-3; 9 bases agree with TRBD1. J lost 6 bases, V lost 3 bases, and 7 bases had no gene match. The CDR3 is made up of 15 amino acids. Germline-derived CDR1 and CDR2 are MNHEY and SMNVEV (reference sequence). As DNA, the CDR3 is TGTGCCAGCAGTTTCGGGACAGGGAATGCGGATACGCAGTATTTT. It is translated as CASSFGTGNADTQYF.

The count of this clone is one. The DNA of the CDR3 is TGTGCCAGCAGCTTAGGTTCTAGCGGGGGCCAAGAGACCCAGTACTTC. Protein sequence: CASSLGSSGGQETQYF. The chain carries TRBV7-2 and TRBJ2-5; the match to TRBD2 covers 10 bases. Germline V CDR1 and CDR2: SGHTA, FQGNSA. The CDR3 has 16 amino acids. Trimming cost V 1 base and J 1 base; bases outside gene matches: 3.

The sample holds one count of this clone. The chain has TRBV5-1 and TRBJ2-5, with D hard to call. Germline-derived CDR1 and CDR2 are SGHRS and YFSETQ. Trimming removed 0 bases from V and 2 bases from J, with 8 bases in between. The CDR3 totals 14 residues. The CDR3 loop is CASSLGWEQETQYF. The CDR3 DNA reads TGCGCCAGCAGCTTGGGTTGGGAACAAGAGACCCAGTACTTC.

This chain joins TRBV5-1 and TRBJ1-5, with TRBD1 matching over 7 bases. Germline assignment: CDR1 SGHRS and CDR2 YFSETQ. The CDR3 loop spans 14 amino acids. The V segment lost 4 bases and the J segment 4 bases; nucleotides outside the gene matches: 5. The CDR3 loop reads CASSIGTENQPQHF. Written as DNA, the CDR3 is TGCGCCAGCAGCATCGGGACAGAGAATCAGCCCCAGCATTTT.

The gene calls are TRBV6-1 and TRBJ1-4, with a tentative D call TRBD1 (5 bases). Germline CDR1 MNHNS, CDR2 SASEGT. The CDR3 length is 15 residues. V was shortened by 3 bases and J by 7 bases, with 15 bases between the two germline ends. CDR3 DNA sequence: TGTGCCAGCAGTGAGGGACCTTGGAGGGGTGAAAAACTGTTTTTT. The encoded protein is CASSEGPWRGEKLFF.

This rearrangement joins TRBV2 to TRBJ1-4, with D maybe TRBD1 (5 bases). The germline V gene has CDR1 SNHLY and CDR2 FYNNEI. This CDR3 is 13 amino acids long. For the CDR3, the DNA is TGTGCAGACAGTCAGGGACCGAGGGAAAAACTGTTTTTT. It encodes CADSQGPREKLFF.